This TCR beta chain was captured by sequencing in a study of blood T cells in healthy people across ages. Trimming stripped 6 bases from V and 1 base from J, with 9 bases between. The CDR3 sequence is 14 residues long. Primed by a sample-barcoded 5' primer and a J-beta primer mix, a second PCR proceeded for roughly 6 to 12 cycles. Using its own MiXCR run on the 5' RACE reads, TCRdb lists one record per CDR3 protein. The sample yields almost 550,000 distinct CDR3 sequences, under 30% seen once. Another study also made use of these data, one on T cells of mothers and their children. From that report: The donors comprised about 6 children and their three healthy Caucasian mothers. Overlap in related mother-child pairs always slightly exceeded unrelated pairs, never significantly.

This TCR was sampled from a boy aged 5-17 years in good health. V usage is TRBV12-3 or TRBV12-4 and J usage is TRBJ2-2; D is possibly TRBD1 (5 bases). Sequencing was done on a sample of blood. The CDR3 DNA reads as TGTGCCAGCAGGCGGCAGGGGAACACCGGGGAGCTGTTTTTT. It translates to CASRRQGNTGELFF.